This record covers a single T cell receptor (beta chain). J was trimmed by 7 bases and V by 2 bases; bases with no gene match: 6. The CDR3 is 14 amino acids. The V gene's germline CDR1 is MNHEY and CDR2 SVGAGI. Sequenced by immunoSEQ multiplex PCR; TCRdb stores in-frame clones only, minus some. In the table there are 200,000 to 250,000 clones, 70% to 90% of which are singletons. This sample is part of a study of blood T cell repertoires in COVID-19. The TCR was taken from a woman in her sixties or seventies with active or convalescent COVID-19. The sample comprised peripheral blood. The genes are TRBV6-5 and TRBJ1-1; TRBD1 agrees at 8 bases. CDR3 DNA sequence: TGTGCCAGCAGTTACCCGGACAGGGTTGGTGAAGCTTTCTTT. Translating gives CASSYPDRVGEAFF.